A single sample gave rise to the 31 T cell receptor beta chains below, sequenced in a study of blood T cells in healthy people across ages. The second PCR ran 7 to 11 cycles with a sample-barcoded 5' primer and J-beta primers. In TCRdb, the 5' RACE reads were re-called with MiXCR into one record per CDR3 protein. The profile covers 1.5 million to 2 million distinct CDR3 sequences, with roughly 32% appearing a single time and roughly 12% taken by the ten largest. The sample comprised blood. All receptors come from a woman in her 30s in good health.

This clonotype has only a few counts. V gene TRBV18 combines with J gene TRBJ2-1; no reliable D call. Trimming pared 3 bases from V and 7 bases from J, leaving 10 bases between. CDR1 and CDR2 from the germline V gene are KGHSH and LQKENI. The CDR3 runs to 13 residues. The CDR3 is CASSPRDGNEQFF. CDR3 bases: TGTGCCAGCTCACCTCGTGACGGGAATGAGCAGTTCTTC.

This clonotype was found a few times. This rearrangement joins TRBV12-3 or TRBV12-4 to TRBJ2-1; 9 bases are a match to TRBD1. The V segment lost 11 bases and the J segment 7 bases; nucleotides outside the gene matches: 12. This CDR3 comprises 14 residues. This CDR3 reads CAGASRTGVNEQFF. The CDR3 DNA follows: TGTGCCGGCGCCTCCCGGACAGGGGTTAATGAGCAGTTCTTC.

J is TRBJ2-1 and V is TRBV7-9; the D gene is possibly TRBD1 (6 bases). Germline loops: CDR1 SEHNR, CDR2 FQNEAQ (reference sequence). This CDR3 region has 15 residues. Trimming removed 5 bases at V and 4 bases at J, with 15 bases between. The CDR3 sequence: CASSPEWTEYNEQFF. CDR3 bases: TGTGCCAGCAGCCCGGAGTGGACAGAATACAATGAGCAGTTCTTC.

This sequence joins TRBV15 and TRBJ1-2, with a possible D match to TRBD1 (5 bases). V was cut by 3 bases and J by 0 bases, with 11 bases left in between. The CDR3 is 15 residues long. The germline CDR1 and CDR2 sequences are LNHNV and YYDKDF (reference sequence). CDR3 DNA: TGTGCCACCAGCAGCGGGGCCCAAACTAACTATGGCTACACCTTC. Amino acids: CATSSGAQTNYGYTF.

The chain links TRBV2 to TRBJ1-2, with TRBD1 as a possible D gene (5 bases). The CDR3 is 15 residues long. From germline, CDR1 is SNHLY and CDR2 FYNNEI. Trimming stripped 4 bases from V and 2 bases from J, with 14 bases between. CDR3 DNA sequence: TGTGCCAGCAGTGTCGACGCTGGGGGGAACTATGGCTACACCTTC. Encoded protein: CASSVDAGGNYGYTF.

The genes are TRBV5-6 and TRBJ2-1; no reliable D call. The CDR3 consists of 13 residues. Per the germline V gene, CDR1 is SGHDT and CDR2 is YYEEEE. Deletions cut 6 bases from V and 11 bases from J, with 18 bases between. CDR3 loop: CASNPGGFSKQFF. The CDR3 nucleotides read TGTGCCAGCAACCCCGGTGGGTTCTCGAAGCAGTTCTTC.

The chain uses TRBV4-1 and TRBJ2-3; 9 bases map to TRBD1. V shed 4 bases, J shed 0 bases, and the junction held 5 bases outside the gene matches. The CDR3 length is 16 residues. Germline V gene sequence: CDR1 MGHRA, CDR2 YSYEKL. CDR3 sequence: CASSPRGQGSTDTQYF. The CDR3 DNA reads TGCGCCAGCAGCCCCAGGGGACAGGGTAGCACAGATACGCAGTATTTT.

The V call is TRBV13, the J call TRBJ1-2; no definite D call. V was pared by 6 bases and J by 8 bases, with 13 bases between. Germline-derived CDR1 and CDR2 are PRHDT and FYEKMQ (reference sequence). The CDR3 spans 12 residues. CDR3 amino acids: CASSHPNVGYTF. CDR3 DNA: TGTGCCAGCAGTCACCCCAATGTAGGCTACACCTTC.

This sequence joins TRBV7-2 and TRBJ1-4; TRBD1 matches 7 bases. CDR3 size: 19 residues. Trimming cost V 7 bases and J 6 bases; bases outside gene matches: 23. Germline V CDR1 and CDR2: SGHTA, FQGNSA. The CDR3 region is CASTLPEDRAESFHEKLFF. CDR3 bases: TGTGCCAGCACGCTCCCCGAAGACAGGGCCGAGTCTTTCCATGAAAAACTGTTTTTT.

This clonotype was detected a few times. The chain carries TRBV21-1 and TRBJ1-1. TRBV21-1 is labeled a pseudogene. This CDR3 spans 13 amino acids. The CDR3, as DNA: TGTGCCAGCAGTCGTGAGGGAGGCACTGAAGCTTTCTTT. Amino acids: CASSREGGTEAFF.

Note on this clonotype: This may stem from a read error, because a much larger clone lies one nucleotide away. The rearrangement uses TRBV29-1 and TRBJ2-5, with TRBD2 as a possible D gene (6 bases). Germline V gene lookup returns CDR1 SQVTM and CDR2 ANQGSEA. CDR3 length equals 12 residues. The DNA for the CDR3 is TGCAGCGTCAGCAGGGAGGCAGAGACCCAGGACTTC. Translated, it gives CSVSREAETQDF.

The V and J genes are TRBV4-1 and TRBJ2-7, with 7 bases identical to TRBD1. V shed 8 bases, J shed 2 bases, and the junction held 12 bases outside the gene matches. Per germline, CDR1 MGHRA and CDR2 YSYEKL. The CDR3 loop spans 15 amino acids. This chain's CDR3 is CASRVYMGQTYEQYF. The CDR3, as DNA: TGCGCCAGCCGCGTTTATATGGGACAGACCTACGAGCAGTACTTC.

This clonotype has a count of ten or more. The rearrangement joins TRBV4-1 to TRBJ2-1; D unresolved. V was trimmed by 1 base and J by 1 base, leaving 5 bases between them. The CDR3 is made up of 14 amino acids. In germline, CDR1 is MGHRA, CDR2 YSYEKL. The CDR3 loop is CASSQGRSYNEQFF. The DNA for the CDR3 is TGCGCCAGCAGCCAAGGACGGTCCTACAATGAGCAGTTCTTC.

This clonotype was detected only once. The chain recombines TRBV7-8 with TRBJ2-7; the match to TRBD1 covers 8 bases. V shed 1 base and J 3 bases; nucleotides not matched to a gene: 14. CDR3 length equals 18 residues. Germline CDR1 SGHVS, CDR2 FQNEAQ. The CDR3 nucleotides read TGTGCCAGCAGCTTAGGGACAGGGAATCCCCAAAGCCTCTACGAGCAGTACTTC. It codes for CASSLGTGNPQSLYEQYF.

The V and J genes are TRBV27 and TRBJ2-3; perhaps TRBD2 as D (5 bases). CDR1 and CDR2 (germline): MNHEY, SMNVEV (reference sequence). The CDR3 runs to 13 residues. Trimming cost V 5 bases and J 2 bases, with 8 bases left between them. In nucleotides, the CDR3 is TGTGCCAGCAGTGGACTCCTCACAGATACGCAGTATTTT. Its translation: CASSGLLTDTQYF.

This clonotype occurred many times. The rearrangement links TRBV10-3 to TRBJ2-1; 12 positions match TRBD2. Germline V gives CDR1 ENHRY, CDR2 SYGVKD. V gave up 5 bases and J gave up 6 bases; unmatched junction bases: 2. The CDR3 length is 14 residues. This chain's CDR3 is CAISSTSGGNEQFF. CDR3 bases: TGTGCCATCAGTTCGACTAGCGGGGGCAATGAGCAGTTCTTC.

The sample holds many counts of this clonotype. The rearrangement links TRBV29-1 to TRBJ1-5, with D hard to call. Germline assignment: CDR1 SQVTM and CDR2 ANQGSEA. This CDR3 comprises 16 residues. With 7 bases removed from V and 1 base from J, the gap between germline ends came to 20 bases. The DNA of the CDR3 is TGCAGCGCGACTCGGTTCGTCAGTCGAAGCAATCAGCCCCAGCATTTT. Translating gives CSATRFVSRSNQPQHF.

J is TRBJ2-7 and V is TRBV15; TRBD2 might be the D (5 bases). Germline V gene lookup returns CDR1 LNHNV and CDR2 YYDKDF (reference sequence). Trimming stripped 1 base from V and 2 bases from J, with 15 bases between. The CDR3 covers 16 residues. The CDR3 sequence is CATSRGGFPSPYEQYF. The CDR3 bases are TGTGCCACCAGCAGAGGAGGGTTCCCGAGCCCCTACGAGCAGTACTTC.

The chain links TRBV9 to TRBJ2-4; 8 bases agree with TRBD2. The CDR3 has 15 amino acids. With 3 bases clipped from V and 2 bases from J, the junction kept 4 bases outside the gene matches. CDR1 is SGDLS, CDR2 YYNGEE, per germline. CDR3 region: CASSETSGSKNIQYF. CDR3 bases: TGTGCCAGCAGCGAAACTAGCGGTTCCAAAAACATTCAGTACTTC.

The chain uses TRBV6-2 or TRBV6-3 and TRBJ2-1; weak D call: TRBD2 (6 bases). The CDR3 sequence is 13 residues long. Deletions cut 6 bases from V and 8 bases from J, with 14 bases between. Germline V gene sequence: CDR1 MNHEY, CDR2 SVGEGT. The CDR3 region has the DNA TGTGCCAGCAGCCGACTAACGGGAGATGAGCAGTTCTTC. It specifies CASSRLTGDEQFF.

V is TRBV5-1 and J is TRBJ2-3; 9 positions match TRBD1. The CDR3 is 16 amino acids. The germline gives CDR1 SGHRS, CDR2 YFSETQ. With V trimmed by 5 bases and J by 1 base, 8 bases remained unmatched. In DNA form, the CDR3 reads TGCGCCAGCAGTAAGGACAGGGGCGTGGGCACAGATACGCAGTATTTT. Amino acid sequence: CASSKDRGVGTDTQYF.

The gene calls are TRBV5-1 and TRBJ2-3; D possibly matches TRBD1 or TRBD2 (5 bases each). The length of the CDR3 is 14 residues. Germline CDR1 and CDR2: SGHRS and YFSETQ. The V end was cut by 4 bases, the J end by 6 bases, with 15 bases between. In nucleotides, the CDR3 is TGCGCCAGCAGCAGGGACGGTCCTTTGGATACGCAGTATTTT. The encoded protein is CASSRDGPLDTQYF.

This clonotype was recorded at least ten times. The genes are TRBV13 and TRBJ2-5; 11 nucleotides line up with TRBD2. This CDR3 has 15 amino acids. Germline CDR1 PRHDT, CDR2 FYEKMQ (reference sequence). The V gene end was trimmed by 4 bases and the J gene end by 5 bases; junction bases not matched to a gene: 6. In nucleotides, the CDR3 is TGTGCCAGCAGCTCTAGCGGGAGGAGCCGGGAGACCCAGTACTTC. This codes for CASSSSGRSRETQYF.

The V gene is TRBV2, the J gene TRBJ1-1; TRBD1 aligns across 7 bases. With V trimmed by 4 bases and J by 4 bases, 3 bases remained unmatched. Germline V lookup: CDR1 SNHLY, CDR2 FYNNEI. The CDR3 loop spans 13 amino acids. CDR3 bases: TGTGCCAGCAGTGTTTACAGGGGCACTGAAGCTTTCTTT. Its protein product is CASSVYRGTEAFF. The variable domain in full, with the rest retrieved from reference TRBV2 and TRBJ1-1, is EPEVTQTPSHQVTQMGQEVILRCVPISNHLYFYWYRQILGQKVEFLVSFYNNEISEKSEIFDDQFSVERPDGSNFTLKIRSTKLEDSAMYFCASSVYRGTEAFFGQGTRLTVV.

The rearrangement links TRBV6-5 to TRBJ2-5; D is unclear. CDR1 is MNHEY, CDR2 SVGAGI, per germline. The CDR3 totals 15 residues. Trimming took off 4 bases at V and 4 bases at J, with 16 bases between the two ends. The CDR3 DNA sequence: TGTGCCAGCAGTTCTACCCCGGCCTCGGGAGAGACCCAGTACTTC. Amino acids: CASSSTPASGETQYF.

This clonotype was counted a few times. A much larger clone differs by one base, so this may be a read error. The J gene is TRBJ2-5, the V gene TRBV6-5; a possible D gene is TRBD2 (6 bases). CDR3 length: 15 residues. Trimming removed 7 bases from V and 11 bases from J, with 26 bases in between. Germline values: CDR1 MNHEY, CDR2 SVGAGI. DNA for the CDR3: TGTGCCAGCACCGGTGGAGGGGACCCCAACAATGAGCAGTACTTC. Encoded protein: CASTGGGDPNNEQYF.

This clonotype was observed a few times. The genes are TRBV9 and TRBJ1-2; D ambiguous. This CDR3 spans 14 amino acids. Germline V CDR1 and CDR2: SGDLS, YYNGEE. The V end was cut by 3 bases, the J end by 3 bases, with 12 bases between. CDR3 bases: TGTGCCAGCAGCGAGGAAAACCGGCACTATGGCTACACCTTC. It yields the protein CASSEENRHYGYTF.

This clonotype was seen a few times. V and J are TRBV15 and TRBJ2-5; D is perhaps TRBD2 (6 bases). The CDR3 consists of 14 residues. CDR1 is LNHNV, CDR2 YYDKDF, per germline (reference sequence). The V end was cut by 1 base, the J end by 2 bases, with 8 bases between. The CDR3 nucleotides read TGTGCCACCAGCAGAGGTCGGGAGCAAGAGACCCAGTACTTC. It specifies CATSRGREQETQYF.

The chain uses TRBV24-1 and TRBJ2-7; possible D gene TRBD2, 6 bases. The V gene's germline CDR1 is KGHDR and CDR2 SFDVKD. CDR3 size: 13 residues. The V gene lost 4 bases and the J gene lost 7 bases, with 13 bases spanning the gap. CDR3 bases: TGTGCCACCAGTGACCGAACCGGGGGAGAGCAGTACTTC. It translates to CATSDRTGGEQYF.

This clonotype was counted only a few times. The genes are TRBV20-1 and TRBJ2-5; TRBD2 matches 12 bases. Germline lookup yields CDR1 DFQATT and CDR2 SNEGSKA (reference sequence). The V gene end was trimmed by 4 bases and the J gene end by 4 bases; junction bases not matched to a gene: 10. The CDR3 covers 16 residues. The CDR3 DNA is TGCAGTGCTAACTCGATGACTAGCGGGAGAACAGAGACCCAGTACTTC. Translating it yields CSANSMTSGRTETQYF.

The V gene is TRBV7-9, the J gene TRBJ2-1; TRBD2 matches at 9 bases. The V segment lost 3 bases and the J segment 8 bases; nucleotides outside the gene matches: 8. The CDR3 runs to 15 residues. Germline V gives CDR1 SEHNR, CDR2 FQNEAQ (reference sequence). The CDR3 DNA reads TGTGCCAGCAGCTTCCCTAGCGGGATCCGGGATGAGCAGTTCTTC. This gives the protein CASSFPSGIRDEQFF.